A single sample gave rise to the 13 T cell receptor beta chains below, sequenced in a study of blood T cell repertoires in COVID-19. Data came from immunoSEQ multiplex PCR; TCRdb stores just in-frame clones and leaves some out. The sample has 200,000 to 250,000 clones; 70% to 90% are singletons. Material: peripheral blood. Every receptor here comes from a woman in her 50s with acute or convalescent COVID-19.

The V call is TRBV11-3, the J call TRBJ1-1; D not resolved. The V end lost 1 base, the J end lost 1 base, and 16 bases lay between the germline ends. The CDR3 runs to 17 residues. The germline V gene encodes CDR1 SGHNT and CDR2 YENEEA. The CDR3 loop reads CASSLGGWGTRNTEAFF. The CDR3 DNA is TGTGCCAGCAGCTTAGGAGGGTGGGGAACCAGGAACACTGAAGCTTTCTTT.

The gene calls are TRBV11-3 and TRBJ2-7; TRBD2 is a possible D gene (6 bases). With 5 bases removed from V and 7 bases from J, the gap between germline ends came to 21 bases. This CDR3 region has 15 residues. Germline V gene sequence: CDR1 SGHNT, CDR2 YENEEA. CDR3 sequence (DNA): TGTGCCAGCAGCCGCCGGAGGGGCCTCCTAGGAGAGCAGTACTTC. Translated, it gives CASSRRRGLLGEQYF.

V is TRBV24-1 and J is TRBJ1-2; TRBD1 matches 7 bases. Unmatched junction bases numbered 6, after V lost 4 bases and J lost 5 bases. The CDR3 has 14 residues. Looked up from germline, CDR1 is KGHDR and CDR2 is SFDVKD. This CDR3 reads CATSDQMTGYGYTF. For the CDR3, the DNA is TGTGCCACCAGTGACCAGATGACAGGGTATGGCTACACCTTC.

The V and J genes are TRBV6-5 and TRBJ1-1; 7 bases agree with TRBD1. The V and J ends lost 4 bases and 1 base, in that order; junction bases with no gene match: 3. The CDR3 totals 14 residues. Germline-derived CDR1 and CDR2 are MNHEY and SVGAGI. CDR3 nucleotide sequence: TGTGCCAGCAGTTGGGGACAGCCGAACACTGAAGCTTTCTTT. Residues: CASSWGQPNTEAFF.

The chain has TRBV4-1 and TRBJ2-7, with 9 bases fitting TRBD2. This CDR3 region has 15 residues. The J segment lost 3 bases and the V segment lost 0 bases, leaving 3 bases of the junction unmatched. Germline V gene data show CDR1 as MGHRA and CDR2 as YSYEKL. The CDR3 loop reads CASSQDGTSYYEQYF. CDR3 sequence (DNA): TGCGCCAGCAGCCAAGATGGGACTAGCTACTACGAGCAGTACTTC.

The V call is TRBV6-5, the J call TRBJ1-4, with a possible D match to TRBD1 (6 bases). V lost 5 bases to trimming and J lost 8 bases, with 18 bases between them. The germline V gene has CDR1 MNHEY and CDR2 SVGAGI. This CDR3 is built from 15 residues. DNA for the CDR3: TGTGCCAGCAGTAATCTGGACAGCGCCTTAGAAAAACTGTTTTTT. It specifies CASSNLDSALEKLFF.

The chain has TRBV5-6 and TRBJ1-2, with D perhaps TRBD1 (5 bases). CDR1 is SGHDT and CDR2 is YYEEEE in the germline V gene. The CDR3 contains 15 residues. V dropped 0 bases and J dropped 2 bases, with 11 bases sitting between them. CDR3 in amino acids: CASSLGTRVNYGYTF. The CDR3 nucleotides read TGTGCCAGCAGCTTGGGGACAAGGGTGAACTATGGCTACACCTTC.

The V call is TRBV18, the J call TRBJ2-5; no clear D. Between the trimmed V and J ends, which lost 5 bases and 1 base, there was a span of 11 bases. This CDR3 has 14 residues. In germline, CDR1 is KGHSH, CDR2 LQKENI. The CDR3 protein is CASSSPLIQETQYF. The CDR3 DNA reads as TGTGCCAGCTCAAGCCCGCTTATCCAAGAGACCCAGTACTTC. Supplemented by reference TRBV18 and TRBJ2-5, the full variable domain reads NAGVMQNPRHLVRRRGQEARLRCSPMKGHSHVYWYRQLPEEGLKFMVYLQKENIIDESGMPKERFSAEFPKEGPSILRIQQVVRGDSAAYFCASSSPLIQETQYFGPGTRLLVL.

The rearrangement uses TRBV6-1 and TRBJ2-4; D is perhaps TRBD2 (5 bases). V was clipped by 0 bases and J by 8 bases, with 23 bases between them. CDR3 size: 18 residues. Germline V gives CDR1 MNHNS, CDR2 SASEGT. CDR3 region: CASSEAGVDRTGRDIQYF. CDR3 DNA sequence: TGTGCCAGCAGTGAAGCGGGAGTCGACCGGACCGGGCGGGACATTCAGTACTTC.

The chain combines TRBV19 with TRBJ1-4; the match to TRBD1 covers 8 bases. In germline, CDR1 is LNHDA, CDR2 SQIVND (reference sequence). J was trimmed by 5 bases and V by 4 bases; bases with no gene match: 6. This CDR3 region has 15 residues. The CDR3 DNA is TGTGCCAGTAGTACGGGACAGGCCAAAAATGAAAAACTGTTTTTT. Its protein product is CASSTGQAKNEKLFF. The variable domain in full, completed from reference TRBV19 and TRBJ1-4, reads DGGITQSPKYLFRKEGQNVTLSCEQNLNHDAMYWYRQDPGQGLRLIYYSQIVNDFQKGDIAEGYSVSREKKESFPLTVTSAQKNPTAFYLCASSTGQAKNEKLFFGSGTQLSVL.

The genes are TRBV7-9 and TRBJ1-2; 10 nucleotides agree with TRBD1. Germline values: CDR1 SEHNR, CDR2 FQNEAQ (reference sequence). The CDR3 has 14 amino acids. The V and J ends lost 5 bases and 6 bases, in that order; junction bases with no gene match: 6. This CDR3 is CASSPEGTGDGYTF. The DNA of the CDR3 is TGTGCCAGCAGCCCAGAAGGGACAGGGGATGGCTACACCTTC.

V is TRBV6-2 or TRBV6-3 and J is TRBJ1-2; D remains unclear. V was cut by 4 bases and J by 1 base, with 10 bases left in between. The germline V gene encodes CDR1 MNHEY and CDR2 SVGEGT. The length of the CDR3 is 14 residues. CDR3 amino acids: CASSSLVGNYGYTF. The CDR3 DNA follows: TGTGCCAGCAGTTCCCTAGTCGGTAACTATGGCTACACCTTC.

This clone was detected only a few times. V gene TRBV5-1 combines with J gene TRBJ1-6, with 8 bases aligning to TRBD1. The CDR3 is made up of 15 amino acids. Losses at the gene ends were 0 bases for V and 5 bases for J; bases not matched to a gene: 1. Looked up from germline, CDR1 is SGHRS and CDR2 is YFSETQ. CDR3 amino acids: CASSLADRDNSPLHF. CDR3 coding DNA: TGCGCCAGCAGCTTGGCGGACAGGGATAATTCACCCCTCCACTTT.